The clone carrying this T cell receptor beta chain was seen only once. The antigen is undetermined. The table came from immunoSEQ multiplex PCR; TCRdb's copy has only in-frame clones and leaves some out. The sample lists about 40,000 clones; around 85% were seen once. The CDR3 spans 15 residues. Germline V lookup: CDR1 MNHEY, CDR2 SMNVEV (reference sequence). Trimming removed 5 bases from V and 7 bases from J; junction bases left unmatched: 13. The record originates from a study of lymphopenia after photon versus proton radiotherapy. Broader study findings: Proton therapy kept repertoires fairly stable, unlike photons, which gained effector/memory cells.

This sample comprised peripheral blood, obtained from a patient treated with photon-based radiotherapy. The receptor was derived from a man aged 45-60 years with gastric cancer. The chain carries TRBV27 and TRBJ1-2; 7 bases agree with TRBD1. The DNA of the CDR3 is TGTGCCAGCAGTGACCAACAACCGGGACAGTTTGGCTACACCTTC. Translation gives CASSDQQPGQFGYTF.